The TCR beta chain under discussion was sequenced for a study of CD8 T cells in Susac syndrome. TEMRA cells were enriched by FACS, while CD8+ and CD4+ T cells were obtained through a negative isolation that was performed magnetically. The RNA input was about 0.45 to 1 ug, and it was reverse transcribed with random hexamers. Across 54 Vbeta and 13 Jbeta, TCR beta CDR3 was amplified with immunoSEQ multiplex PCR. Via MiXCR, TCRdb re-called the immunoSEQ multiplex PCR reads, giving one row per CDR3 protein. The repertoire holds hundreds of thousands of distinct CDR3 sequences, with 95% as singletons. This CDR3 has 14 amino acids. Looked up from germline, CDR1 is SQVTM and CDR2 is ANQGSEA. The V end lost 3 bases, the J end lost 0 bases, and 9 bases lay between the germline ends.

This sequence was found in a human donor with multiple sclerosis. This rearrangement joins TRBV29-1 to TRBJ1-3; no clear D gene. The sequencing sample was made of CD4+ T cells from PBMCs. The DNA for the CDR3 is TGCAGCGTTGAGAAGCCTCCCTCTGGAAACACCATATATTTT. It translates to CSVEKPPSGNTIYF. The variable domain in full, completed from reference TRBV29-1 and TRBJ1-3, reads SAVISQKPSRDICQRGTSLTIQCQVDSQVTMMFWYRQQPGQSLTLIATANQGSEATYESGFVIDKFPISRPNLTFSTLTVSNMSPEDSSIYLCSVEKPPSGNTIYFGEGSWLTVV.